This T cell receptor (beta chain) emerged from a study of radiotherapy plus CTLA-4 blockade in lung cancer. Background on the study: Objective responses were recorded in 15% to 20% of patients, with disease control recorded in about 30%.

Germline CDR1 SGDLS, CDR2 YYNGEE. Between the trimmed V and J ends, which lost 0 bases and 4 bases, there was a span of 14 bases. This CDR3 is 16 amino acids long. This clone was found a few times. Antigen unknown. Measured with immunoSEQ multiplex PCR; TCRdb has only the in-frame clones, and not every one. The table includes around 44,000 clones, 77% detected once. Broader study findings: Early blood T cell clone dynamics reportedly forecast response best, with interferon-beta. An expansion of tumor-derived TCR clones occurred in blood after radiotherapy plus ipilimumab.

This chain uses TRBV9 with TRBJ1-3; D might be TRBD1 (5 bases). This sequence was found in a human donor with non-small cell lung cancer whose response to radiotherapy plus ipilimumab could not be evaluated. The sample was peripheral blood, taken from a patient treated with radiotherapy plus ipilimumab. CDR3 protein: CASSVAGAGSGNTIYF. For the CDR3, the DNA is TGTGCCAGCAGCGTAGCCGGTGCAGGGTCAGGAAACACCATATATTTT.